This passage covers 28 T cell receptor beta chains from one sample sequenced in a study of cytomegalovirus exposure and HLA in healthy donors. PCR involved 60 Vbeta and 13 Jbeta primers. The repertoire was sequenced with immunoSEQ multiplex PCR; TCRdb's copy has only in-frame clones and lacks some. This table holds about 190,000 clones, around 83% found once. The sample was PBMCs. All receptors come from a woman aged 18-35 years in good health and CMV-seronegative.

The rearrangement joins TRBV4-3 to TRBJ2-1; D not resolved. CDR1 and CDR2 (germline): LGHNA, YSLEER. Deletions cut 0 bases from V and 4 bases from J, with 7 bases between. This CDR3 is built from 14 residues. This chain's CDR3 is CASSQEAGYNEQFF. In nucleotides, the CDR3 is TGCGCCAGCAGCCAAGAAGCTGGTTACAATGAGCAGTTCTTC.

The chain recombines TRBV28 with TRBJ2-6, with D possibly being TRBD2 (5 bases). V lost 3 bases, J lost 4 bases, and 16 bases lay in between. Per germline, CDR1 MDHEN and CDR2 SYDVKM. This CDR3 region has 17 residues. The CDR3 DNA follows: TGTGCCAGCAGTTTGTCGGTACTTGGAGGCGGGGCCAACGTCCTGACTTTC. Residues: CASSLSVLGGGANVLTF.

CDR3 DNA sequence: TGTGCCAGCAGTGAGGTCGGACAGGGGGCCGGGGAGCTGTTTTTT. It encodes CASSEVGQGAGELFF. V usage is TRBV2 and J usage is TRBJ2-2, with TRBD1 matching over 10 bases. The CDR3 loop spans 15 amino acids. With V trimmed by 3 bases and J by 6 bases, 4 bases remained unmatched. Germline values: CDR1 SNHLY, CDR2 FYNNEI.

The chain employs TRBV11-3 and TRBJ2-5, with D possibly matching TRBD1 (5 bases). Germline values: CDR1 SGHNT, CDR2 YENEEA. The CDR3 has 14 residues. V shed 5 bases and J shed 4 bases, with 14 bases lying between them. The CDR3 sequence: CASSHPPRGETQYF. CDR3 nucleotide sequence: TGTGCCAGCAGCCACCCGCCAAGGGGAGAGACCCAGTACTTC.

Note on this clone: One junction end disagrees with the germline gene, perhaps due to a read error. V is TRBV7-9 and J is TRBJ2-7, with TRBD2 identical over 11 bases. The CDR3 spans 15 residues. The germline CDR1 and CDR2 sequences are SEHNR and FQNEAQ (reference sequence). The CDR3 sequence is CSSSPQLAGVYEQYF. CDR3 in DNA: TGTTCCAGCAGCCCCCAACTAGCGGGAGTCTACGAGCAGTACTTC.

This clone was observed a single time. This chain links TRBV7-2 with TRBJ1-1; D unresolved. The length of the CDR3 is 16 residues. The germline V gene encodes CDR1 SGHTA and CDR2 FQGNSA. V was pared by 2 bases and J by 0 bases, with 13 bases between. The CDR3 reads CASSLNVEYMNTEAFF. The CDR3 DNA reads as TGTGCCAGCAGCTTAAACGTGGAGTACATGAACACTGAAGCTTTCTTT.

In its sample, this clone was seen a few times. The V and J genes are TRBV2 and TRBJ1-4, with D uncertain. CDR1 and CDR2 (germline): SNHLY, FYNNEI. The CDR3 runs 17 residues. V was trimmed by 5 bases and J by 6 bases, leaving 22 bases between them. The CDR3, as DNA: TGTGCCAGCAGTACCAAGGGAGTCAAGCCCGGGGATGAAAAACTGTTTTTT. This sequence encodes CASSTKGVKPGDEKLFF.

DNA of the CDR3: TGTGCCAGCAGTGAGACACTAGCGGGAGGGTTCGGCACAGATACGCAGTATTTT. Translation gives CASSETLAGGFGTDTQYF. The J gene is TRBJ2-3, the V gene TRBV2; 13 positions match TRBD2. V was pared by 3 bases and J by 1 base, with 7 bases of the junction left unmatched. The CDR3 is made up of 18 amino acids. Germline CDR1 and CDR2: SNHLY and FYNNEI.

The chain recombines TRBV11-2 with TRBJ2-2; TRBD1 agrees at 9 bases. The ends lost 5 bases at V and 4 bases at J; junction bases unmatched: 11. Per the germline V gene, CDR1 is SGHAT and CDR2 is FQNNGV. The CDR3 consists of 17 residues. CDR3 sequence reads: CASSPNLGTGRTGELFF. The CDR3 DNA reads as TGTGCCAGCAGCCCCAACCTCGGGACAGGGCGCACCGGGGAGCTGTTTTTT.

The V gene is TRBV5-1, the J gene TRBJ2-2, with 9 bases fitting TRBD1. Per germline, CDR1 SGHRS and CDR2 YFSETQ. Trimming removed 4 bases from V and 4 bases from J; junction bases left unmatched: 11. The CDR3 contains 17 residues. The CDR3 DNA sequence: TGCGCCAGCAGCAGCGGGACAGGGCAATGGGGCACCGGGGAGCTGTTTTTT. This sequence encodes CASSSGTGQWGTGELFF. Filled out from reference TRBV5-1 and TRBJ2-2, the complete variable domain reads KAGVTQTPRYLIKTRGQQVTLSCSPISGHRSVSWYQQTPGQGLQFLFEYFSETQRNKGNFPGRFSGRQFSNSRSEMNVSTLELGDSALYLCASSSGTGQWGTGELFFGEGSRLTVL.

The chain joins TRBV4-2 to TRBJ2-7, with TRBD1 matching 9 bases. V shed 5 bases, J shed 2 bases, and the junction held 4 bases outside the gene matches. The V gene's germline CDR1 is LGHNA and CDR2 YNFKEQ. The length of the CDR3 is 14 residues. CDR3 nucleotide sequence: TGTGCCAGCAGCGATCGACAGGGGGCCTACGAGCAGTACTTC. Protein: CASSDRQGAYEQYF.

This clone is a singleton in its sample. The rearrangement uses TRBV25-1 and TRBJ2-1; 7 bases match TRBD1. V was pared by 4 bases and J by 7 bases, with 19 bases of the junction left unmatched. The CDR3 is 18 residues long. CDR1 MGHDK and CDR2 SYGVNS come from the germline V gene. CDR3 coding DNA: TGTGCCAGCAGTGCACACTTACGACAGGGCACCACTGGGAATGAGCAGTTCTTC. This encodes CASSAHLRQGTTGNEQFF.

This clone has only one observation. The chain employs TRBV9 and TRBJ2-1; TRBD2 might be the D (5 bases). This CDR3 is 15 amino acids long. The V end was cut by 0 bases, the J end by 2 bases, with 9 bases between. Germline CDR1 reads SGDLS; CDR2 reads YYNGEE. DNA of the CDR3: TGTGCCAGCAGCGTAGTGGGAGAACCCTACAATGAGCAGTTCTTC. Residues: CASSVVGEPYNEQFF.

The chain uses TRBV27 and TRBJ2-7; 9 nucleotides agree with TRBD1. J gave up 5 bases and V 5 bases, and 7 bases lay outside the gene matches. The CDR3 totals 14 residues. The V gene's germline CDR1 is MNHEY and CDR2 SMNVEV (reference sequence). The CDR3 region has the DNA TGTGCCAGCAGTACACAGGGGACAGGGAACGAGCAGTACTTC. Amino acid sequence: CASSTQGTGNEQYF.

This sequence joins TRBV7-2 and TRBJ1-1, with a possible D match to TRBD1 (5 bases). The germline V gene encodes CDR1 SGHTA and CDR2 FQGNSA. The V end was cut by 2 bases, the J end by 4 bases, with 11 bases between. The CDR3 has 14 residues. CDR3 bases: TGTGCCAGCAGCTTATCAGGGCGAGGCACTGAAGCTTTCTTT. Encoded protein: CASSLSGRGTEAFF.

The chain couples TRBV10-3 to TRBJ2-7, with 12 bases matching TRBD2. Germline V CDR1 and CDR2: ENHRY, SYGVKD. V trimming: 2 bases; J trimming: 6 bases; junction bases outside the gene matches: 5. This CDR3 is 15 amino acids long. The CDR3 protein is CAISELAGGGGEQYF. Written as DNA, the CDR3 is TGTGCCATCAGTGAGCTAGCGGGGGGGGGCGGCGAGCAGTACTTC.

The chain carries TRBV21-1 and TRBJ2-2; the table assigns TRBD2, which was not confirmed against the DNA. TRBV21-1 is reported as a pseudogene. This CDR3 has 21 amino acids. Here the CDR3 DNA reads TGTGCCAGCAGCATGACTAAAGGAAGACTAGCGGGAGCGGGGACGACCGGGGAGCTGTTTTTT. Amino acid sequence: CASSMTKGRLAGAGTTGELFF.

The CDR3 DNA is TGTGCCAGCAGTCAGGACAGGGGCGATGAGCAGTTCTTC. Amino acids: CASSQDRGDEQFF. The chain recombines TRBV6-5 with TRBJ2-1; 9 bases align to TRBD1. The CDR3 is 13 amino acids. Trimming cost V 5 bases and J 8 bases; bases outside gene matches: 4. The V gene's germline CDR1 is MNHEY and CDR2 SVGAGI.

The chain has TRBV7-9 and TRBJ2-2; D unresolved. V lost 2 bases and J lost 5, with 12 bases in between. Germline V lookup: CDR1 SEHNR, CDR2 FQNEAQ (reference sequence). The CDR3 loop spans 15 amino acids. The CDR3 DNA is TGTGCCAGCAGCTTAAGTACTCAAGTAACCGGGGAGCTGTTTTTT. This encodes CASSLSTQVTGELFF.

This sequence joins TRBV2 and TRBJ1-2; possible D gene TRBD1, 6 bases. Looked up from germline, CDR1 is SNHLY and CDR2 is FYNNEI. This CDR3 comprises 16 residues. V lost 3 bases to trimming and J lost 4 bases, with 18 bases between them. Written as DNA, the CDR3 is TGTGCCAGCAGTGAGATTTTGGGGGCGCCGGCCTATGGCTACACCTTC. Its protein is CASSEILGAPAYGYTF.

The genes are TRBV28 and TRBJ1-4, with 11 bases identical to TRBD1. The germline V gene encodes CDR1 MDHEN and CDR2 SYDVKM. This CDR3 is built from 16 residues. V lost 7 bases to trimming and J lost 0 bases; unmatched junction nucleotides: 4. The CDR3 here is CASTGTGGATNEKLFF. In DNA form, the CDR3 reads TGTGCCAGCACCGGGACAGGGGGTGCAACTAATGAAAAACTGTTTTTT.

This clone was seen only once. The chain couples TRBV21-1 to TRBJ2-1; TRBD2 was called by the table and not checked on the DNA. TRBV21-1 is termed a pseudogene. This CDR3 is 14 amino acids long. The CDR3 coding sequence is TGTGCCAGCAGCCTCTCTCCGGGGGGACTCCAGCAGTTCTTC. It yields the protein CASSLSPGGLQQFF.

V usage is TRBV5-6 and J usage is TRBJ2-1, with 10 bases aligning to TRBD2. The germline gives CDR1 SGHDT, CDR2 YYEEEE. The CDR3 has 18 residues. V gave up 0 bases and J gave up 7 bases; unmatched junction bases: 13. CDR3 bases: TGTGCCAGCAGCTTGGGTTCTAGCGGGAGCTGGGAGGGAAATGAGCAGTTCTTC. Protein product: CASSLGSSGSWEGNEQFF. Using reference TRBV5-6 and TRBJ2-1 for the parts outside the CDR3, the full variable domain is DAGVTQSPTHLIKTRGQQVTLRCSPKSGHDTVSWYQQALGQGPQFIFQYYEEEERQRGNFPDRFSGHQFPNYSSELNVNALLLGDSALYLCASSLGSSGSWEGNEQFFGPGTRLTVL.

The chain links TRBV28 to TRBJ2-1; 7 nucleotides agree with TRBD1. With 2 bases clipped from V and 3 bases from J, the junction kept 1 base outside the gene matches. CDR1 is MDHEN and CDR2 is SYDVKM in the germline V gene. The CDR3 consists of 14 residues. CDR3 sequence reads: CASSLRGLYNEQFF. The CDR3, as DNA: TGTGCCAGCAGTTTAAGGGGGCTCTACAATGAGCAGTTCTTC.

The genes are TRBV6-5 and TRBJ2-1, with TRBD2 matching over 8 bases. Losses at the gene ends were 6 bases for V and 4 bases for J; bases not matched to a gene: 8. Looked up from germline, CDR1 is MNHEY and CDR2 is SVGAGI. CDR3 size: 15 residues. CDR3 in amino acids: CASSYKKREYNEQFF. In DNA, the CDR3 is TGTGCCAGCAGCTACAAAAAGCGGGAGTACAATGAGCAGTTCTTC.

Only one count was recorded for this clone. The chain combines TRBV19 with TRBJ2-6; 7 bases fit TRBD2. Germline V gene data show CDR1 as LNHDA and CDR2 as SQIVND (reference sequence). This CDR3 comprises 16 residues. Germline trimming cut 10 bases from V and 0 bases from J; bases unmatched to any gene: 9. DNA of the CDR3: TGTGCCACCGCCCCAGCGGGGCGCTCTGGGGCCAACGTCCTGACTTTC. Its translation: CATAPAGRSGANVLTF.

In nucleotides, the CDR3 is TGTGCCAGTAGGCAGGGGGCCGCCTCACCCTCTGGGGCCAACGTCCTGACTTTC. Its translation is CASRQGAASPSGANVLTF. This chain links TRBV19 with TRBJ2-6, with TRBD1 identical over 8 bases. Trimming cost V 6 bases and J 0 bases; bases outside gene matches: 10. The CDR3 loop spans 18 amino acids. Germline V gene sequence: CDR1 LNHDA, CDR2 SQIVND (reference sequence).

This sequence joins TRBV28 and TRBJ1-2; D is uncertain. V lost 3 bases to trimming and J lost 2 bases, with 16 bases between them. Germline-derived CDR1 and CDR2 are MDHEN and SYDVKM. This CDR3 contains 16 residues. In DNA form, the CDR3 reads TGTGCCAGCAGTTTTGGTGCGGTTCAGCTCAACTATGGCTACACCTTC. As protein: CASSFGAVQLNYGYTF.